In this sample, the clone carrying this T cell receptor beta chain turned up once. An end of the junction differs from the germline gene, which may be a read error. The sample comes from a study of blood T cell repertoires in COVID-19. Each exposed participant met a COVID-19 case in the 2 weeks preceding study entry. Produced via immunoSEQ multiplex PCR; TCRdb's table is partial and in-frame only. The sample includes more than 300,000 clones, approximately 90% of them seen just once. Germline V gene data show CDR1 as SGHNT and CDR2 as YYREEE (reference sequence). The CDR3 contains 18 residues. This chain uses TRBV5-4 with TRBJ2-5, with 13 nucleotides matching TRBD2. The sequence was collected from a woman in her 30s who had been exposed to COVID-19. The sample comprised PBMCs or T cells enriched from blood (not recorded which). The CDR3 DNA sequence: TGTACCAGCAGCTTGAGACTAGCGGGGGGAGGAGGGCAAGAGACCCAGTACTTC. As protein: CTSSLRLAGGGGQETQYF.